Below, 32 T cell receptor beta chains from the same sample are listed, as sequenced in a study of cytomegalovirus exposure and HLA in healthy donors. PCR amplification relied on 60 Vbeta primers (plus 13 Jbeta primers). Assay: immunoSEQ multiplex PCR; the TCRdb copy retains only in-frame clones and omits some. The sample includes about 78,000 clones. Input material: PBMCs. The receptor set was obtained from a female donor in good health and CMV-seropositive.

The genes are TRBV5-1 and TRBJ2-7; 11 nucleotides match TRBD1. CDR1 and CDR2 from the germline V gene are SGHRS and YFSETQ. Unmatched junction bases numbered 10, after V lost 0 bases and J lost 2 bases. The CDR3 is 18 amino acids. CDR3 residues: CASSLAMLRDRGTYEQYF. In DNA, the CDR3 is TGCGCCAGCAGCTTGGCCATGCTCCGGGACAGGGGGACCTACGAGCAGTACTTC.

This sequence joins TRBV20-1 and TRBJ2-1, with 7 positions matching TRBD1. Germline CDR1 DFQATT, CDR2 SNEGSKA (reference sequence). The CDR3 covers 10 residues. This chain's CDR3 is CRTGTHEQFF. DNA of the CDR3: TGCAGGACAGGGACGCATGAGCAGTTCTTC.

The V gene is TRBV19, the J gene TRBJ2-5; a weak D match, TRBD1 (5 bases). Germline V gene sequence: CDR1 LNHDA, CDR2 SQIVND (reference sequence). The CDR3 is 13 amino acids. The V and J ends lost 7 bases and 1 base respectively, with 10 bases between them. The CDR3 spells CASKGTGQETQYF. CDR3 in DNA: TGTGCCAGTAAGGGCACAGGCCAAGAGACCCAGTACTTC.

V usage is TRBV30 and J usage is TRBJ2-5; TRBD2 is a possible D gene (5 bases). The length of the CDR3 is 15 residues. Germline values: CDR1 GTSNPN, CDR2 SVGIG (reference sequence). V shed 4 bases and J shed 5 bases, with 20 bases lying between them. CDR3 nucleotide sequence: TGTGCCTGGACCAAGCTGGCGTTTACGGGGGAGACCCAGTACTTC. Translation gives CAWTKLAFTGETQYF.

This chain joins TRBV5-1 and TRBJ1-1; D is possibly TRBD1 (5 bases). Germline V gives CDR1 SGHRS, CDR2 YFSETQ. With 5 bases removed from V and 1 base from J, the gap between germline ends came to 18 bases. The length of the CDR3 is 16 residues. The CDR3 DNA reads TGCGCCAGCAGGTTCATTCCAGGGTGGCGGAACACTGAAGCTTTCTTT. Protein sequence: CASRFIPGWRNTEAFF.

The chain has TRBV30 and TRBJ2-3, with D possibly being TRBD2 (7 bases). V was clipped by 0 bases and J by 6 bases, with 13 bases between them. Germline assignment: CDR1 GTSNPN and CDR2 SVGIG (reference sequence). There are 14 residues in the CDR3. Here the CDR3 reads CAWSVGGERDTQYF. The CDR3 bases are TGTGCCTGGAGTGTAGGGGGGGAGAGGGATACGCAGTATTTT.

This chain uses TRBV5-1 with TRBJ1-2; 9 bases map to TRBD1. Germline V lookup: CDR1 SGHRS, CDR2 YFSETQ. The CDR3 sequence is 14 residues long. V shed 5 bases, J shed 3 bases, and the junction held 5 bases outside the gene matches. CDR3 coding DNA: TGCGCCAGCAGTCCGGACAGGGGCGACTATGGCTACACCTTC. It translates to CASSPDRGDYGYTF.

This chain joins TRBV10-3 and TRBJ2-3, with D perhaps matching TRBD2 (5 bases). The CDR3 covers 15 residues. Germline assignment: CDR1 ENHRY and CDR2 SYGVKD. The germline V and J ends were trimmed by 3 bases and 6 bases, with 16 bases remaining between them. The CDR3 DNA follows: TGTGCCATCAGTGATGGAGGTAGCGCCGGGGATACGCAGTATTTT. It encodes CAISDGGSAGDTQYF.

The chain is built from TRBV7-2 and TRBJ1-1, with 8 nucleotides matching TRBD1. With 4 bases clipped from V and 7 bases from J, the junction kept 11 bases outside the gene matches. CDR3 size: 15 residues. Germline CDR1 and CDR2: SGHTA and FQGNSA. CDR3 sequence reads: CASSSFRGRSGEAFF. In DNA, the CDR3 is TGTGCCAGCAGCTCCTTCAGGGGGCGGAGTGGTGAAGCTTTCTTT.

The rearrangement joins TRBV7-2 to TRBJ1-2, with D perhaps matching TRBD1 (6 bases). The CDR3 length is 16 residues. Trimming left V 1 base short and J 2 bases short, with 14 bases between. CDR1 SGHTA and CDR2 FQGNSA come from the germline V gene. DNA of the CDR3: TGTGCCAGCAGCTTAGGCATTGCGGGGGCGAACTATGGCTACACCTTC. It yields the protein CASSLGIAGANYGYTF.

The chain recombines TRBV29-1 with TRBJ1-1, with unresolved D. This CDR3 has 14 amino acids. V lost 1 base, J lost 0 bases, and 9 bases lay in between. The germline gives CDR1 SQVTM, CDR2 ANQGSEA. In DNA, the CDR3 is TGCAGCGTTGAAGGGCAGCGATTGAACACTGAAGCTTTCTTT. It is translated as CSVEGQRLNTEAFF.

The V gene is TRBV15, the J gene TRBJ2-7, with a tentative D call TRBD1 (6 bases). Germline values: CDR1 LNHNV, CDR2 YYDKDF (reference sequence). With 4 bases removed from V and 4 bases from J, the gap between germline ends came to 14 bases. The CDR3 consists of 14 residues. CDR3 sequence reads: CATSKQQGPYEQYF. The CDR3 DNA follows: TGTGCCACCAGCAAACAACAGGGCCCTTACGAGCAGTACTTC.

V gene TRBV7-2 combines with J gene TRBJ1-4; 7 bases are a match to TRBD1. Germline V gene data show CDR1 as SGHTA and CDR2 as FQGNSA. Trimming cost V 5 bases and J 8 bases; bases outside gene matches: 8. This CDR3 has 14 residues. The chain's CDR3 is CASSPQGLGEKLFF. The CDR3 coding sequence is TGTGCCAGCAGCCCACAGGGGCTGGGAGAAAAACTGTTTTTT.

DNA of the CDR3: TGTGCCAGCGCGGACAGGGGAGGGGGCAATCAGCCCCAGCATTTT. This codes for CASADRGGGNQPQHF. The chain recombines TRBV2 with TRBJ1-5; 9 bases agree with TRBD1. CDR1 is SNHLY and CDR2 is FYNNEI in the germline V gene. V shed 8 bases, J shed 2 bases, and the junction held 7 bases outside the gene matches. The CDR3 runs to 15 residues.

V gene TRBV27 combines with J gene TRBJ2-7; 9 bases are a match to TRBD1. CDR1 is MNHEY and CDR2 is SMNVEV in the germline V gene (reference sequence). V was pared by 2 bases and J by 6 bases, with 5 bases of the junction left unmatched. This CDR3 region has 14 residues. CDR3 region: CASSLGHRGLEQYF. CDR3 DNA: TGTGCCAGCAGTTTAGGCCACAGGGGGCTCGAGCAGTACTTC.

The chain has TRBV7-2 and TRBJ2-1; a weak D match, TRBD2 (5 bases). CDR1 is SGHTA and CDR2 is FQGNSA in the germline V gene. The CDR3 sequence is 12 residues long. Trimming removed 5 bases at V and 8 bases at J, with 10 bases between. The CDR3 bases are TGTGCCAGCAGCGTGGACTGGGATGAGCAGTTCTTC. Translating it yields CASSVDWDEQFF.

CDR3 in DNA: TGTGCCAGCAGCTCCCCCAGGGCGGGGAAGCTAAACACAGATACGCAGTATTTT. Its protein is CASSSPRAGKLNTDTQYF. This chain joins TRBV7-2 and TRBJ2-3; D perhaps matches TRBD2 (6 bases). Germline V CDR1 and CDR2: SGHTA, FQGNSA. The CDR3 has 18 amino acids. With 4 bases removed from V and 2 bases from J, the gap between germline ends came to 22 bases.

The rearrangement joins TRBV19 to TRBJ1-1; D gene unclear. CDR3 length: 15 residues. V was pared by 3 bases and J by 1 base, with 12 bases between. Germline V gives CDR1 LNHDA, CDR2 SQIVND (reference sequence). The CDR3 nucleotides read TGTGCCAGTAGTATGGTGGGAGTCGGGAACACTGAAGCTTTCTTT. This sequence encodes CASSMVGVGNTEAFF.

The chain uses TRBV5-4 and TRBJ2-5; possibly TRBD2 for D (7 bases). Per germline, CDR1 SGHNT and CDR2 YYREEE (reference sequence). The CDR3 length is 16 residues. Trimming pared 0 bases from V and 4 bases from J, leaving 16 bases between. The DNA of the CDR3 is TGTGCCAGCAGCTTGGCCGGGGGGCGCGGTGGAGAGACCCAGTACTTC. This codes for CASSLAGGRGGETQYF.

The rearrangement uses TRBV4-1 and TRBJ2-1, with 9 bases aligning to TRBD1. Germline assignment: CDR1 MGHRA and CDR2 YSYEKL. The CDR3 is 17 residues long. Trimming at V came to 4 bases and at J to 7 bases, leaving 14 bases not matched to a gene. The CDR3: CASSRDYGTGIKNEQFF. CDR3 DNA: TGCGCCAGCAGCCGAGACTACGGGACAGGGATAAAGAATGAGCAGTTCTTC.

CDR3 loop: CASSLGGPNTEAFF. The CDR3 DNA reads TGTGCCAGCAGCTTAGGCGGCCCGAACACTGAAGCTTTCTTT. The V call is TRBV11-1, the J call TRBJ1-1; no firm D call. V was clipped by 1 base and J by 1 base, with 7 bases between them. Germline loops: CDR1 SGHAT, CDR2 FQDESV (reference sequence). The CDR3 loop spans 14 amino acids. Full variable domain (rest looked up from reference TRBV11-1 and TRBJ1-1): EAEVAQSPRYKITEKSQAVAFWCDPISGHATLYWYRQILGQGPELLVQFQDESVVDDSQLPKDRFSAERLKGVDSTLKIQPAELGDSAMYLCASSLGGPNTEAFFGQGTRLTVV.

The chain has TRBV5-1 and TRBJ2-2, with 9 nucleotides matching TRBD2. V shed 9 bases, J shed 0 bases, and the junction held 6 bases outside the gene matches. The CDR3 extends over 15 amino acids. Germline V gene lookup returns CDR1 SGHRS and CDR2 YFSETQ. This CDR3 is CATATSGANTGELFF. The CDR3 DNA follows: TGCGCCACCGCGACTAGCGGCGCGAACACCGGGGAGCTGTTTTTT.

This chain links TRBV28 with TRBJ1-2; 11 bases align to TRBD1. This CDR3 is built from 16 residues. From germline, CDR1 is MDHEN and CDR2 SYDVKM. V shed 6 bases and J 3 bases; nucleotides not matched to a gene: 9. The CDR3 region is CASSRGTGGGDYGYTF. CDR3 DNA sequence: TGTGCCAGCAGCCGCGGGACAGGGGGAGGAGACTATGGCTACACCTTC.

V is TRBV19 and J is TRBJ1-6, with 9 bases matching TRBD1. The germline V gene encodes CDR1 LNHDA and CDR2 SQIVND (reference sequence). There are 13 residues in the CDR3. Trimming removed 6 bases from V and 9 bases from J; junction bases left unmatched: 3. The CDR3 sequence is CASRQGASSPLHF. The DNA for the CDR3 is TGTGCCAGTAGACAGGGGGCAAGTTCACCCCTCCACTTT. The variable domain in full, with the rest retrieved from reference TRBV19 and TRBJ1-6, is DGGITQSPKYLFRKEGQNVTLSCEQNLNHDAMYWYRQDPGQGLRLIYYSQIVNDFQKGDIAEGYSVSREKKESFPLTVTSAQKNPTAFYLCASRQGASSPLHFGNGTRLTVT.

The chain recombines TRBV6-1 with TRBJ1-2; 8 nucleotides align to TRBD1. The CDR3 covers 13 residues. Germline CDR1 and CDR2: MNHNS and SASEGT. Germline trimming cut 7 bases from V and 7 bases from J; bases unmatched to any gene: 8. This CDR3 is CASNPGQVGGYTF. In nucleotides, the CDR3 is TGTGCCAGCAACCCGGGACAGGTCGGTGGCTACACCTTC.

The gene calls are TRBV10-3 and TRBJ1-1; TRBD1 matches 7 bases. There are 15 residues in the CDR3. Germline V CDR1 and CDR2: ENHRY, SYGVKD. After removal of 1 base from V and 2 bases from J, the junction contained 4 bases not matched to a gene. In DNA form, the CDR3 reads TGTGCCATCAGTGAGTTGACAGGGCTCAACACTGAAGCTTTCTTT. Translated: CAISELTGLNTEAFF.

About this clone itself: The same CDR3 arises from other DNA sequences in this sample as well. J is TRBJ1-2 and V is TRBV6-6; 7 bases agree with TRBD1. The junction had 3 bases not matched to a gene; V was cut back by 5 bases and J by 3 bases. Looked up from germline, CDR1 is MNHNY and CDR2 is SVGAGI (reference sequence). The CDR3 has 13 amino acids. The chain's CDR3 is CASSPTGDYGYTF. In DNA, the CDR3 is TGTGCCAGCAGTCCCACAGGGGACTATGGCTACACCTTC.

The V and J genes are TRBV2 and TRBJ2-6; D is perhaps TRBD2 (5 bases). This CDR3 comprises 18 residues. Germline CDR1 SNHLY, CDR2 FYNNEI. V was pared by 6 bases and J by 0 bases, with 18 bases between. Here the CDR3 DNA reads TGTGCCAGCAGAGCTGGGCGGCGAGGGAGCTCTGGGGCCAACGTCCTGACTTTC. This translates into CASRAGRRGSSGANVLTF.

This chain uses TRBV7-2 with TRBJ2-4; D may be TRBD2 (6 bases). The CDR3 has 15 residues. Germline CDR1 and CDR2: SGHTA and FQGNSA. Trimming cost V 5 bases and J 6 bases, with 17 bases left between them. Written as DNA, the CDR3 is TGTGCCAGCAGCCTGACATGGGGGGAGGCAAACATTCAGTACTTC. Residues: CASSLTWGEANIQYF. Combining the CDR3 with reference TRBV7-2 and TRBJ2-4 gives the whole variable domain GAGVSQSPSNKVTEKGKDVELRCDPISGHTALYWYRQSLGQGLEFLIYFQGNSAPDKSGLPSDRFSAERTGGSVSTLTIQRTQQEDSAVYLCASSLTWGEANIQYFGAGTRLSVL.

This chain links TRBV9 with TRBJ1-3, with 9 bases aligning to TRBD1. With 4 bases clipped from V and 6 bases from J, the junction kept 8 bases outside the gene matches. Looked up from germline, CDR1 is SGDLS and CDR2 is YYNGEE. This CDR3 has 15 residues. The chain's CDR3 is CASSSLTGGANTIYF. CDR3 DNA: TGTGCCAGCAGCTCCCTGACAGGGGGTGCAAACACCATATATTTT.

The genes are TRBV5-1 and TRBJ2-7; D is undetermined. Germline values: CDR1 SGHRS, CDR2 YFSETQ. This CDR3 comprises 14 residues. V was shortened by 0 bases and J by 6 bases, with 13 bases between the two germline ends. This CDR3 is CASSLDEGEREQYF. DNA for the CDR3: TGCGCCAGCAGCTTGGATGAAGGAGAGCGCGAGCAGTACTTC.

The chain links TRBV4-1 to TRBJ2-1; tentatively, D is TRBD2 (5 bases). Per germline, CDR1 MGHRA and CDR2 YSYEKL. This CDR3 region has 13 residues. V was shortened by 0 bases and J by 13 bases, with 13 bases between the two germline ends. CDR3 DNA: TGCGCCAGCAGCCAAGATCTTACACTAGGCCAGTTCTTC. Protein product: CASSQDLTLGQFF.